This passage covers 12 T cell receptor beta chains from one sample sequenced in a study of T-cell reconstitution after alpha-beta-depleted transplantation in children. Unique molecular identifiers were built into the TCRbeta library. TCRdb redid the calling of the PCR reads with MiXCR, one entry per CDR3 protein. The sample includes approximately 340,000 distinct CDR3 sequences, about 9.3% of them seen just once. The sample in question was PBMCs from the stem cell graft donor, obtained from the stem cell graft. These receptors were collected from a human donor who donated a stem cell graft to a child with acute lymphoblastic leukemia.

V gene TRBV9 combines with J gene TRBJ2-1; D is perhaps TRBD2 (6 bases). Germline loops: CDR1 SGDLS, CDR2 YYNGEE. V lost 9 bases and J lost 12, with 22 bases in between. This CDR3 is built from 13 residues. CDR3 in amino acids: CATAGRGKRSQFF. DNA for the CDR3: TGTGCCACCGCGGGACGAGGAAAGCGTTCGCAGTTCTTC.

V usage is TRBV28 and J usage is TRBJ2-1; 10 bases align to TRBD2. CDR3 length: 18 amino acids. CDR1 MDHEN and CDR2 SYDVKM come from the germline V gene. Trimming at V came to 3 bases and at J to 0 bases, leaving 8 bases not matched to a gene. CDR3: CASSFYGLAGVSYNEQFF. CDR3 in DNA: TGTGCCAGCAGTTTCTACGGGCTAGCGGGGGTCTCCTACAATGAGCAGTTCTTC.

This clonotype appeared a few times. The genes are TRBV7-2 and TRBJ2-7, with 11 positions matching TRBD2. The J segment lost 4 bases and the V segment lost 10 bases, leaving 3 bases of the junction unmatched. Germline V CDR1 and CDR2: SGHTA, FQGNSA. The CDR3 extends over 12 amino acids. CDR3 in DNA: TGTGCCATTTTAGCGGGAGGGTACGAGCAGTACTTC. The encoded protein is CAILAGGYEQYF.

The chain links TRBV19 to TRBJ2-7; the D is unclear. The CDR3 has 14 amino acids. V gave up 1 base and J gave up 3 bases, with 10 bases separating them. Germline values: CDR1 LNHDA, CDR2 SQIVND (reference sequence). This CDR3 is CASSIGTSSYEQYF. Written as DNA, the CDR3 is TGTGCCAGTAGTATAGGAACAAGTAGCTACGAGCAGTACTTC.

V gene TRBV15 combines with J gene TRBJ1-2; unclear D gene. V was trimmed by 1 base and J by 8 bases, leaving 11 bases between them. Germline CDR1 and CDR2: LNHNV and YYDKDF (reference sequence). The CDR3 has 13 residues. The CDR3 region has the DNA TGTGCCACCAGCAGAGGGGGAACGCGCGGCTACACCTTC. It encodes CATSRGGTRGYTF. Supplemented by reference TRBV15 and TRBJ1-2, the full variable domain reads DAMVIQNPRYQVTQFGKPVTLSCSQTLNHNVMYWYQQKSSQAPKLLFHYYDKDFNNEADTPDNFQSRRPNTSFCFLDIRSPGLGDTAMYLCATSRGGTRGYTFGSGTRLTVV.

This clonotype was detected only a few times. The chain combines TRBV15 with TRBJ2-3; the D gene could be TRBD1 or TRBD2 (5 bases each). The CDR3 is 17 residues long. Trimming removed 4 bases from V and 6 bases from J, with 23 bases in between. Per the germline V gene, CDR1 is LNHNV and CDR2 is YYDKDF (reference sequence). The CDR3 is CATSTSRGLRGADTQYF. The DNA of the CDR3 is TGTGCCACCAGCACGTCCCGGGGCCTACGGGGAGCCGATACGCAGTATTTT.

This clonotype was counted between two and nine times. The rearrangement uses TRBV7-8 and TRBJ2-1; 7 bases agree with TRBD1. V shed 2 bases and J 6 bases; nucleotides not matched to a gene: 7. The CDR3 length is 15 residues. The germline gives CDR1 SGHVS, CDR2 FQNEAQ. The CDR3 DNA is TGTGCCAGCAGCTTACCGGGACAGCCAGGCAATGAGCAGTTCTTC. The encoded protein is CASSLPGQPGNEQFF.

This clonotype was found many times. The chain is built from TRBV19 and TRBJ2-5; 8 bases align to TRBD1. V shed 1 base and J 1 base; nucleotides not matched to a gene: 2. This CDR3 contains 15 residues. Germline V gene lookup returns CDR1 LNHDA and CDR2 SQIVND (reference sequence). The CDR3, as DNA: TGTGCCAGTAGTATAGGGGGGACAGGCCAAGAGACCCAGTACTTC. Its translation is CASSIGGTGQETQYF.

This sequence joins TRBV20-1 and TRBJ2-3, with 7 bases lining up with TRBD2. The CDR3 spans 14 residues. The germline V gene encodes CDR1 DFQATT and CDR2 SNEGSKA (reference sequence). The V segment lost 5 bases and the J segment 4 bases; nucleotides outside the gene matches: 9. CDR3 loop: CSAYGGRAADTQYF. The CDR3 nucleotides read TGCAGTGCTTATGGGGGGAGGGCCGCAGATACGCAGTATTTT.

This clonotype occurred a few times. As DNA, the CDR3 is TGTGCCAGCAGCTTGGCGGGGGCAGGCCAGGCTTTCTTT. It codes for CASSLAGAGQAFF. The rearrangement uses TRBV5-6 and TRBJ1-1; a possible D gene is TRBD1 (6 bases). Trimming shortened V by 0 bases and J by 11 bases, and 14 bases separated the two germline ends. The CDR3 consists of 13 residues. CDR1 and CDR2 (germline): SGHDT, YYEEEE.

This clonotype has more than one count but fewer than ten. The CDR3 DNA reads as TGTGCCAGCAGGCTTAGGACTAGCGGGACCTACAATGAGCAGTTCTTC. It encodes CASRLRTSGTYNEQFF. The chain has TRBV3-1 and TRBJ2-1, with 12 bases fitting TRBD2. Trimming took 6 bases from V and 2 from J; bases not matched to a gene: 5. The germline CDR1 and CDR2 sequences are LGHDT and YNNKEL (reference sequence). The CDR3 has 16 amino acids.

This clonotype was detected only once. The chain couples TRBV6-1 to TRBJ1-2; 7 bases fit TRBD1. CDR3 length: 13 amino acids. Germline V gene data show CDR1 as MNHNS and CDR2 as SASEGT. Losses at the gene ends were 6 bases for V and 6 bases for J; bases not matched to a gene: 7. The CDR3 DNA reads as TGTGCCAGCAGACTGCAGGGGGGAAATGGCTACACCTTC. It yields the protein CASRLQGGNGYTF.